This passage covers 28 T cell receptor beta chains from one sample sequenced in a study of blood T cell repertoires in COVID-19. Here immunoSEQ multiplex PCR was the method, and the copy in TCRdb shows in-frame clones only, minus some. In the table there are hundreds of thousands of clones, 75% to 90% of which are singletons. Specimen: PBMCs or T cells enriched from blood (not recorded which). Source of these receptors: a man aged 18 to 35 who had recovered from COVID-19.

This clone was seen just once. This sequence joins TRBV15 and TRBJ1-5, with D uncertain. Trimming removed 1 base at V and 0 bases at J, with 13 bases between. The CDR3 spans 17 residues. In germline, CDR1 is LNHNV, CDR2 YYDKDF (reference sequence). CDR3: CATSRGHTGGSNQPQHF. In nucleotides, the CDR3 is TGTGCCACCAGCAGAGGCCACACGGGTGGTAGCAATCAGCCCCAGCATTTT.

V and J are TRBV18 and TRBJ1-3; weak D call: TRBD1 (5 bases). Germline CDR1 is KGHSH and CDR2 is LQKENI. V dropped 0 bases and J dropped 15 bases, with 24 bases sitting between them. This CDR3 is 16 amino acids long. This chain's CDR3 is CASSPPSIREGSRKYF. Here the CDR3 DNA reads TGTGCCAGCTCACCACCGTCTATCAGGGAGGGTTCAAGAAAATATTTT.

In DNA form, the CDR3 reads TGTGCCAGCAGCTTAAGTTCAGGAACCGGGGGTGAGCAGTTCTTC. Translating gives CASSLSSGTGGEQFF. The chain has TRBV7-9 and TRBJ2-1, with a weak D call TRBD2 (6 bases). V was trimmed by 2 bases and J by 9 bases, leaving 17 bases between them. The CDR3 is 15 amino acids. The germline CDR1 and CDR2 sequences are SEHNR and FQNEAQ (reference sequence).

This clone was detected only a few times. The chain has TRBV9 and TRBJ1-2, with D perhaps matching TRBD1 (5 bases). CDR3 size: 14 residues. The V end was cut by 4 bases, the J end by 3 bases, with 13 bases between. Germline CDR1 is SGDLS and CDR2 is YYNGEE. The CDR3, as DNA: TGTGCCAGCAGCCCCAACACGGGGGACTATGGCTACACCTTC. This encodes CASSPNTGDYGYTF. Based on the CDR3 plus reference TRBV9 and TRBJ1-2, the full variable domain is DSGVTQTPKHLITATGQRVTLRCSPRSGDLSVYWYQQSLDQGLQFLIQYYNGEERAKGNILERFSAQQFPDLHSELNLSSLELGDSALYFCASSPNTGDYGYTFGSGTRLTVV.

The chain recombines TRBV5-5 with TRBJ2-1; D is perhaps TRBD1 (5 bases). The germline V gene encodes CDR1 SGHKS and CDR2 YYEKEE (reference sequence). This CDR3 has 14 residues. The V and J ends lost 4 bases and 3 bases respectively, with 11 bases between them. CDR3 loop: CASSQDRIYNEQFF. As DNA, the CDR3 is TGTGCCAGCAGCCAAGACAGAATCTACAATGAGCAGTTCTTC.

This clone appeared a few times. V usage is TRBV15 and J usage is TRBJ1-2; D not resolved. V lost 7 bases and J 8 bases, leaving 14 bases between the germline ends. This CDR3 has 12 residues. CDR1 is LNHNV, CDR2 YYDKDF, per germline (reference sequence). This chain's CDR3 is CATKKKFGGYTF. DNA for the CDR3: TGTGCCACCAAAAAGAAGTTCGGGGGCTACACCTTC.

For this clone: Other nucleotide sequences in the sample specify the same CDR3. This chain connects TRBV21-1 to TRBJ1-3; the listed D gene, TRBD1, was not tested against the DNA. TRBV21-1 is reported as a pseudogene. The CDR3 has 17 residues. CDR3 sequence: CASSSQRQGFSGNTIYF. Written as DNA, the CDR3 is TGTGCTAGCAGCTCCCAGAGACAGGGTTTCTCTGGAAACACCATATATTTT.

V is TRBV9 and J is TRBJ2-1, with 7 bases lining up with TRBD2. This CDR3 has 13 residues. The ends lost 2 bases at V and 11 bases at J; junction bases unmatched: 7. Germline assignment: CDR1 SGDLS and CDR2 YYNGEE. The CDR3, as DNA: TGTGCCAGCAGCGTTGTAGCGGGCGTCAAGCAGTTCTTC. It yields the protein CASSVVAGVKQFF.

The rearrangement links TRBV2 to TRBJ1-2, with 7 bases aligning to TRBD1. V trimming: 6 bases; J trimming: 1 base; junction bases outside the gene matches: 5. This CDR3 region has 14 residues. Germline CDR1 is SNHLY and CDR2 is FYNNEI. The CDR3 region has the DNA TGTGCCAGCAGCCTGGACAGGAGTAACTATGGCTACACCTTC. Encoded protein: CASSLDRSNYGYTF. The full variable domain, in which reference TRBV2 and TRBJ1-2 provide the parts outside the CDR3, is EPEVTQTPSHQVTQMGQEVILRCVPISNHLYFYWYRQILGQKVEFLVSFYNNEISEKSEIFDDQFSVERPDGSNFTLKIRSTKLEDSAMYFCASSLDRSNYGYTFGSGTRLTVV.

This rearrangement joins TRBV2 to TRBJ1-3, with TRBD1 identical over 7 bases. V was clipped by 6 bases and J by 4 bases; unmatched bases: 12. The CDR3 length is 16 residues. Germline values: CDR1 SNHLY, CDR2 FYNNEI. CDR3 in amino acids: CASSKDRTISGNTIYF. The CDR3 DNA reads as TGTGCCAGCAGCAAGGACAGGACGATCTCCGGAAACACCATATATTTT.

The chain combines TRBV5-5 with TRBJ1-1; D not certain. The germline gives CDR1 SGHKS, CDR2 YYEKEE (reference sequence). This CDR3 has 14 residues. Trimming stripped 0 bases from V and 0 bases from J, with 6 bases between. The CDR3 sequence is CASSLVGMNTEAFF. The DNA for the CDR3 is TGTGCCAGCAGCTTGGTGGGCATGAACACTGAAGCTTTCTTT.

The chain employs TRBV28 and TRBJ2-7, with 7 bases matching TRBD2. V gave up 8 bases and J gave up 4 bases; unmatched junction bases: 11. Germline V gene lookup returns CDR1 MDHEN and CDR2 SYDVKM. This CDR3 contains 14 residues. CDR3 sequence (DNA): TGTGCCAGCGGTACGGGGGGATCATTTTACGAGCAGTACTTC. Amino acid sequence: CASGTGGSFYEQYF.

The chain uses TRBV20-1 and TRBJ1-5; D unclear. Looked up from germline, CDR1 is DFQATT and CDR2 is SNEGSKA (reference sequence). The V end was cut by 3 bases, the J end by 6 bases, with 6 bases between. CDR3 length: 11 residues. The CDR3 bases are TGCAGTGCTAGCCTAGGTCAGCCCCAGCATTTT. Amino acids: CSASLGQPQHF.

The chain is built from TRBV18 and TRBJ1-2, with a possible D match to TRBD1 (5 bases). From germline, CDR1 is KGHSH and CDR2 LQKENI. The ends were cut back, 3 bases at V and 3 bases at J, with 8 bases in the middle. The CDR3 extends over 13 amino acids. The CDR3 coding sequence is TGTGCCAGCTCACCTGGGGCCGACTATGGCTACACCTTC. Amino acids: CASSPGADYGYTF.

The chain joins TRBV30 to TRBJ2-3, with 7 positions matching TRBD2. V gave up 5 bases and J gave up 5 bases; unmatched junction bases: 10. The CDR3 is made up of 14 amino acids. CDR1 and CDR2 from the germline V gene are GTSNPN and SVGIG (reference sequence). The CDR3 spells CAWGRAGAEDTQYF. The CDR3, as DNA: TGTGCCTGGGGCCGCGCGGGAGCTGAAGATACGCAGTATTTT.

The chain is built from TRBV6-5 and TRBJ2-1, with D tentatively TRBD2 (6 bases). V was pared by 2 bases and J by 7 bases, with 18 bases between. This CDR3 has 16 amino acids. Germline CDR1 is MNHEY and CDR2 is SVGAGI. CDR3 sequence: CASSYMGPLAGNEQFF. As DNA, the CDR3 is TGTGCCAGCAGTTACATGGGCCCACTGGCGGGAAATGAGCAGTTCTTC.

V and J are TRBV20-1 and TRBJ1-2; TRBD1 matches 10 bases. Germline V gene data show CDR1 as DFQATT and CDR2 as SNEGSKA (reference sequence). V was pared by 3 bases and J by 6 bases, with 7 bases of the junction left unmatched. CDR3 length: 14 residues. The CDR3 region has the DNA TGCAGTGCTAGTAAAAGGACAGGGGGGAATGGCTACACCTTC. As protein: CSASKRTGGNGYTF.

CDR3 nucleotides: TGCGCCAGCAGCCAACCGACAGCGTCTGGAAACACCATATATTTT. Protein: CASSQPTASGNTIYF. V is TRBV4-1 and J is TRBJ1-3, with D possibly TRBD1 on 5 matching bases. The CDR3 length is 15 residues. Looked up from germline, CDR1 is MGHRA and CDR2 is YSYEKL. Trimming left V 2 bases short and J 1 base short, with 9 bases between.

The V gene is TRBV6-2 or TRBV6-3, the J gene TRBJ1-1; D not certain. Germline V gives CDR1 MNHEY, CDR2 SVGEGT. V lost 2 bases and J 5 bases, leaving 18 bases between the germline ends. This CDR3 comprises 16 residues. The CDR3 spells CASSYGALSRGTEAFF. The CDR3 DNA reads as TGTGCCAGCAGTTACGGAGCCCTGTCTCGTGGGACTGAAGCTTTCTTT.

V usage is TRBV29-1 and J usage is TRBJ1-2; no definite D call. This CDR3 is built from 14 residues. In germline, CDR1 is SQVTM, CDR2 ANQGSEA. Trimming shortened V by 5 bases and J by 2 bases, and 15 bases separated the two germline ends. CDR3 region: CSVQAMTSNYGYTF. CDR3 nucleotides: TGCAGCGTTCAGGCTATGACATCCAACTATGGCTACACCTTC.

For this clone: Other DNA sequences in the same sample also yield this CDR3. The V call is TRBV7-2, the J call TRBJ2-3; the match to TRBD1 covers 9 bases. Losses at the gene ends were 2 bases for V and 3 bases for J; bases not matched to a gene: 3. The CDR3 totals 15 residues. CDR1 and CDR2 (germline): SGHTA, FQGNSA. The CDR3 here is CASSLSGQGTDTQYF. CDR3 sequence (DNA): TGTGCCAGCAGCTTATCAGGACAGGGGACAGATACGCAGTATTTT.

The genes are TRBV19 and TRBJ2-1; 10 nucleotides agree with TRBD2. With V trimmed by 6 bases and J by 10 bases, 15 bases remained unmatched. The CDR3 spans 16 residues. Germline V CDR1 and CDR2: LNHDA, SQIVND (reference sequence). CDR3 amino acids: CASSGGSGRALGEQFF. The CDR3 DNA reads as TGTGCCAGTAGCGGTGGAAGCGGGAGGGCCCTCGGGGAGCAGTTCTTC.

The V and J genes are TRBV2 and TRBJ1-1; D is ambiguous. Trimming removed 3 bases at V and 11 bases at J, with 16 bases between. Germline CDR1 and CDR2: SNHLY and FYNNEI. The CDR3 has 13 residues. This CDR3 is CASSDPEVPSAFF. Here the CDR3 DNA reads TGTGCCAGCAGTGATCCCGAGGTCCCTTCGGCTTTCTTT. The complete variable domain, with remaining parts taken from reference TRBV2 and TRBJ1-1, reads EPEVTQTPSHQVTQMGQEVILRCVPISNHLYFYWYRQILGQKVEFLVSFYNNEISEKSEIFDDQFSVERPDGSNFTLKIRSTKLEDSAMYFCASSDPEVPSAFFGQGTRLTVV.

As DNA, the CDR3 is TGTGCCAGCAGCCAACTTGGGGAGGGACCAACCTACGAGCAGTACTTC. Translating gives CASSQLGEGPTYEQYF. V is TRBV4-2 and J is TRBJ2-7, with TRBD2 matching over 7 bases. This CDR3 contains 16 residues. Germline CDR1 is LGHNA and CDR2 is YNFKEQ. V was clipped by 2 bases and J by 2 bases; unmatched bases: 9.

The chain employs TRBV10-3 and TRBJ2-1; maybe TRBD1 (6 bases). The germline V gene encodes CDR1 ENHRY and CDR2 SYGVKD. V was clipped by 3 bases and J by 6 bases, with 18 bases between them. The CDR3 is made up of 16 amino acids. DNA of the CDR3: TGTGCCATCAGTGATCCCCCCGGCGAAGGGGGCAATGAGCAGTTCTTC. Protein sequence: CAISDPPGEGGNEQFF.

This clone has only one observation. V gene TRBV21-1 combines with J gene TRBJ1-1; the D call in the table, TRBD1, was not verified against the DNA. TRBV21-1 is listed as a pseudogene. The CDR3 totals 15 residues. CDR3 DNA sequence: TGTGCCAGCCCTCAAGGGGGAAATCTTAACACTGAAGCTTTCTTT. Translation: CASPQGGNLNTEAFF.

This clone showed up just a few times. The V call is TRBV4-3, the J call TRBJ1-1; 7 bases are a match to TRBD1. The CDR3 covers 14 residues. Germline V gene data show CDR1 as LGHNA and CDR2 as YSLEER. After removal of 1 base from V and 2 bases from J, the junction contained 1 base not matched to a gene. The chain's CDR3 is CASSQGQGNTEAFF. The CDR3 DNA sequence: TGCGCCAGCAGCCAAGGACAGGGAAACACTGAAGCTTTCTTT.

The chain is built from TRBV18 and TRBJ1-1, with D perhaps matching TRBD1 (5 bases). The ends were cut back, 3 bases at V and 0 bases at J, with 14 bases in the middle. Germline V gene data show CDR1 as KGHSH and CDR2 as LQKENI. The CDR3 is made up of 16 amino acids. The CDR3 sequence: CASSPLNRQLNTEAFF. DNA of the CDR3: TGTGCCAGCTCACCTCTGAATAGACAGTTGAACACTGAAGCTTTCTTT.